The next 3 T cell receptor beta chains were all read from a single sample in a study of cytomegalovirus exposure and HLA in healthy donors. A multiplex PCR was run with 60 Vbeta primers and 13 Jbeta primers. Using immunoSEQ multiplex PCR, the repertoire was profiled, and TCRdb retains in-frame clones only, with some absent. The sample holds over 150,000 clones, under 80% seen once. Sequencing used PBMCs. These receptors originate from a young man in good health and CMV-seropositive.

The V gene is TRBV6-6, the J gene TRBJ1-5; tentative D call: TRBD1 (5 bases). With 11 bases removed from V and 2 bases from J, the gap between germline ends came to 16 bases. CDR1 is MNHNY and CDR2 is SVGAGI in the germline V gene (reference sequence). The length of the CDR3 is 14 residues. The CDR3, as DNA: TGTGCCTCAAATGGGGGGACGGGCAATCAGCCCCAGCATTTT. It translates to CASNGGTGNQPQHF.

This chain uses TRBV5-8 with TRBJ1-1; D ambiguous. CDR3 length: 11 amino acids. The germline V gene has CDR1 SGHTS and CDR2 YDEGEE. Trimming took off 4 bases at V and 5 bases at J, with 6 bases between the two ends. The DNA of the CDR3 is TGTGCCAGCAGCCGTGAGACTGAAGCTTTCTTT. It translates to CASSRETEAFF.

J is TRBJ2-1 and V is TRBV15; D uncertain. CDR3 length: 12 amino acids. Germline V gene lookup returns CDR1 LNHNV and CDR2 YYDKDF (reference sequence). The V and J ends lost 5 bases and 7 bases respectively, with 9 bases between them. The CDR3 DNA follows: TGTGCCACCAGCTCCCGAGGTAATGAGCAGTTCTTC. Its translation is CATSSRGNEQFF.